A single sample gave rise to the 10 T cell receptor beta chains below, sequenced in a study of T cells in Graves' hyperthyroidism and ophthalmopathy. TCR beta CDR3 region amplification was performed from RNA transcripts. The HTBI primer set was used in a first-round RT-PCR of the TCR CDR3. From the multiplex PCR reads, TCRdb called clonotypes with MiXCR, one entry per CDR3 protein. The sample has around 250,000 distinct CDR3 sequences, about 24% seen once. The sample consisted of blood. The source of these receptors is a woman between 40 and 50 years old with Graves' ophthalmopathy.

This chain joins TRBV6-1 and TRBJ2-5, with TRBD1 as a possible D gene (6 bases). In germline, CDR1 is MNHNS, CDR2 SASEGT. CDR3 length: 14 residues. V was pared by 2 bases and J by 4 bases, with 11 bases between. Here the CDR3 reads CASSELDRRETQYF. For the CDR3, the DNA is TGTGCCAGCAGTGAACTGGACAGAAGAGAGACCCAGTACTTC.

The CDR3 DNA is TGTGCCAGCAGGGCAGTGGAAGATGGCTACACCTTC. Translation: CASRAVEDGYTF. This rearrangement joins TRBV6-1 to TRBJ1-2; no clear D gene. With 6 bases removed from V and 6 bases from J, the gap between germline ends came to 11 bases. CDR3 size: 12 residues. In germline, CDR1 is MNHNS, CDR2 SASEGT.

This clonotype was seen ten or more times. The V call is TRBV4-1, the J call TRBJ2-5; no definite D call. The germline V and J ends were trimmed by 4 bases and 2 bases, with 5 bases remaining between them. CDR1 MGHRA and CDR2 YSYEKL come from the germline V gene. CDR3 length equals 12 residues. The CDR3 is CASSRSQETQYF. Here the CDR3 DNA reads TGCGCCAGCAGCCGATCACAAGAGACCCAGTACTTC.

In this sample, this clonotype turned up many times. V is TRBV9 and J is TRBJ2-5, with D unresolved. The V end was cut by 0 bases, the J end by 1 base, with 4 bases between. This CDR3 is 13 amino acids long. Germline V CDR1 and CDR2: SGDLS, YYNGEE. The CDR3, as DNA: TGTGCCAGCAGCGTAGCCCCCCAAGAGACCCAGTACTTC. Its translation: CASSVAPQETQYF.

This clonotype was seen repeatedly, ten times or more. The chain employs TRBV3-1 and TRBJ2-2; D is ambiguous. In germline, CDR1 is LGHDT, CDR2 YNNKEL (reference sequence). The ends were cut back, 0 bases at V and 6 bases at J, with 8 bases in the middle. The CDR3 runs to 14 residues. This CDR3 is CASSQDGRAGELFF. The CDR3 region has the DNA TGTGCCAGCAGCCAAGATGGCAGAGCCGGGGAGCTGTTTTTT.

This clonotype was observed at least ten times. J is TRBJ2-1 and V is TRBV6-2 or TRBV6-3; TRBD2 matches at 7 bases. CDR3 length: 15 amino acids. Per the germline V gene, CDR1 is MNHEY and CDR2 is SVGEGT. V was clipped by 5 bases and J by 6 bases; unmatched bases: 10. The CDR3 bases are TGTGCCAGCAGTCAGTCCGAACCTAGCGGCAATGAGCAGTTCTTC. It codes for CASSQSEPSGNEQFF.

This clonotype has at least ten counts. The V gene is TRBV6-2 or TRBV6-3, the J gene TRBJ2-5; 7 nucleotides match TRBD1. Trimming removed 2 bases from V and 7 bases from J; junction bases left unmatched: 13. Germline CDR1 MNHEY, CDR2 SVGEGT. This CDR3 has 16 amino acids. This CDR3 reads CASSYPTGTNLRTQYF. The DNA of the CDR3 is TGTGCCAGCAGTTACCCGACAGGGACCAACCTAAGGACCCAGTACTTC.

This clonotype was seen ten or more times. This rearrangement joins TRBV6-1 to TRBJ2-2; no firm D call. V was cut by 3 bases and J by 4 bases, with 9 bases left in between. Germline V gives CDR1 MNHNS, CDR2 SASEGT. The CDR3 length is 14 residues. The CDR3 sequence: CASSEGRSTGELFF. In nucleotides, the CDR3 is TGTGCCAGCAGTGAGGGTAGAAGCACCGGGGAGCTGTTTTTT.

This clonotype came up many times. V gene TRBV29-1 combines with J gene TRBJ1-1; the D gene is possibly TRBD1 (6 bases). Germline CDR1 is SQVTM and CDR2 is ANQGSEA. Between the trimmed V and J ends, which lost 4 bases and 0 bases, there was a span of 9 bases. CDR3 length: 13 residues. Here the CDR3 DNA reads TGCAGCGTTGCGCAGGGGTTGAACACTGAAGCTTTCTTT. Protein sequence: CSVAQGLNTEAFF.

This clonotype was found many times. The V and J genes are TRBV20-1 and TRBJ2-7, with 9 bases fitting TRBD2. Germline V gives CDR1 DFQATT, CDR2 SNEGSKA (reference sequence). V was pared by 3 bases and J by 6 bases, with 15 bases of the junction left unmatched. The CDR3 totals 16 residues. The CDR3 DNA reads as TGCAGTGCTAGGGATGCGTCGATAGCGGGAGCGGGCGAGCAGTACTTC. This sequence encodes CSARDASIAGAGEQYF.